The sequence of this T cell receptor beta chain was determined in a study of CD8 T cells in Susac syndrome. RNA totalling roughly 0.5 to 1 ug underwent reverse transcription with random hexamers. TCRdb reanalysed the immunoSEQ multiplex PCR reads using MiXCR and keeps one entry per CDR3 protein. The sample gives 120,000 to 150,000 distinct CDR3 sequences, more than 90% of which show up once; 0.065% to 0.095% is in the top ten. The sequenced target, TCR beta, came from blood CD8+ and CD4+ T cells. The authors negatively isolated CD8+ and CD4+ T cells and FACS-enriched TEMRA cells. The sample consisted of CD4+ T cells from PBMCs. This clonotype originated in a human donor with Susac syndrome.

The CDR3 nucleotides read TGTGCCAGCAGGACGACCAACAGGGAAAACTATGGCTACACCTTC. It specifies CASRTTNRENYGYTF. The V call is TRBV12-3 or TRBV12-4, the J call TRBJ1-2, with a tentative D call TRBD1 (6 bases). Between the trimmed V and J ends, which lost 6 bases and 2 bases, there was a span of 16 bases. The CDR3 consists of 15 residues.